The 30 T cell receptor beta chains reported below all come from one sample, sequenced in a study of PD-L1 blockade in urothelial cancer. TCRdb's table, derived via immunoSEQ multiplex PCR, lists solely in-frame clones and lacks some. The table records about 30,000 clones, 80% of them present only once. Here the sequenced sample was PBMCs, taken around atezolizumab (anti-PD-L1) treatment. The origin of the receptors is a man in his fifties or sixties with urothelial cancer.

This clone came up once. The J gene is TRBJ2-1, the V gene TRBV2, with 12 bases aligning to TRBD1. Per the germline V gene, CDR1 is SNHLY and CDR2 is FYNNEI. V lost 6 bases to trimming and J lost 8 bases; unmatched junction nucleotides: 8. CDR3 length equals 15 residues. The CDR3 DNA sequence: TGTGCCAGCAGGCCCTTGGGACAGGGGGCGGATGAGCAGTTCTTC. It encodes CASRPLGQGADEQFF.

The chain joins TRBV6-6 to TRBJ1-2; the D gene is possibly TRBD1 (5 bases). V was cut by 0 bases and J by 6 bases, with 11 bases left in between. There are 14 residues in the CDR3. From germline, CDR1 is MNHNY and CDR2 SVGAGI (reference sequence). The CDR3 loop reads CASSYSQGSDGYTF. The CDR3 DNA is TGTGCCAGCAGTTACTCTCAGGGAAGTGATGGCTACACCTTC.

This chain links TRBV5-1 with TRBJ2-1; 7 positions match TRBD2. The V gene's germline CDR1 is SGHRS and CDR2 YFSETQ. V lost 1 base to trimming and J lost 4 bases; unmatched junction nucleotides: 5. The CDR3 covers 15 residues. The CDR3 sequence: CASSLRLAVYNEQFF. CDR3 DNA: TGCGCCAGCAGCTTGCGACTAGCCGTATACAATGAGCAGTTCTTC.

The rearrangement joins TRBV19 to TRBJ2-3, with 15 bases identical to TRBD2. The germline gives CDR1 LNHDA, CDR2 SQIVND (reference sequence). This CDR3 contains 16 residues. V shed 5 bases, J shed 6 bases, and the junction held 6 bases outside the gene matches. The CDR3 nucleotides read TGTGCCAGTAGTCCGCGGACTAGCGGGAGGGGCGATACGCAGTATTTT. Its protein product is CASSPRTSGRGDTQYF.

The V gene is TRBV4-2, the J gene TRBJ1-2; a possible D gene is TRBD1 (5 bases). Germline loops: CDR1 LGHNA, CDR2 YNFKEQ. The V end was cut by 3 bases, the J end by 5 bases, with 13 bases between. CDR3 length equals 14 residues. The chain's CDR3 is CASSQGREVYGYTF. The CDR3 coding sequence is TGTGCCAGCAGCCAGGGGCGAGAAGTGTATGGCTACACCTTC.

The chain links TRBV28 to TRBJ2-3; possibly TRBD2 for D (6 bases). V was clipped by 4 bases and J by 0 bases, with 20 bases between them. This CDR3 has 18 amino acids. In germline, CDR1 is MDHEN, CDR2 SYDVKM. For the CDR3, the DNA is TGTGCCAGCAGTTCCTCCTATAGTCTCGCGGGGAGCACAGATACGCAGTATTTT. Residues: CASSSSYSLAGSTDTQYF.

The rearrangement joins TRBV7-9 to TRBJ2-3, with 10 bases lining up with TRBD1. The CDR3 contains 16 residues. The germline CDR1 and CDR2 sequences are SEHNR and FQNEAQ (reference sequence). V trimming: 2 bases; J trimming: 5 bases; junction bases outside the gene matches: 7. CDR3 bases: TGTGCCAGCAGCTTAAGGGGGACAGGGGTGGGAGATACGCAGTATTTT. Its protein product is CASSLRGTGVGDTQYF.

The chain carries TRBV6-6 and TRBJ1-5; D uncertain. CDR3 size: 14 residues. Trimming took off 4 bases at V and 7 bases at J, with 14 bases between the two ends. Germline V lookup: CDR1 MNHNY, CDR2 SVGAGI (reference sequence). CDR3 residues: CASSWEATGQPQHF. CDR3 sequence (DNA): TGTGCCAGCAGTTGGGAGGCCACCGGACAGCCCCAGCATTTT.

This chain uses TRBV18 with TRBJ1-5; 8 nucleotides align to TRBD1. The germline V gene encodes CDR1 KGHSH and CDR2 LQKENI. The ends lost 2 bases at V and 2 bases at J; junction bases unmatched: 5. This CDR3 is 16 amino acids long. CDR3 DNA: TGTGCCAGCTCACCAACCGGGACAGGCGGCAATCAGCCCCAGCATTTT. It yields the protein CASSPTGTGGNQPQHF.

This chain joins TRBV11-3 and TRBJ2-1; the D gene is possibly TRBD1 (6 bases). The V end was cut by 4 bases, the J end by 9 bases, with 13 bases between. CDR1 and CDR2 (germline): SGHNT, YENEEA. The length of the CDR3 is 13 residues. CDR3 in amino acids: CASSSGTWGEQFF. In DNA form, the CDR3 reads TGTGCCAGCAGCTCGGGGACATGGGGTGAGCAGTTCTTC. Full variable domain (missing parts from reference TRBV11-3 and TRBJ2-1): EAGVVQSPRYKIIEKKQPVAFWCNPISGHNTLYWYLQNLGQGPELLIRYENEEAVDDSQLPKDRFSAERLKGVDSTLKIQPAELGDSAVYLCASSSGTWGEQFFGPGTRLTVL.

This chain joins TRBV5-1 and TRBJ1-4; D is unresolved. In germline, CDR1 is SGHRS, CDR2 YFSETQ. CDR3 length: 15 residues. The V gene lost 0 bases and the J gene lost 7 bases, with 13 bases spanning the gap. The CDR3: CASSLAEARGEKLFF. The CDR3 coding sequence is TGCGCCAGCAGCTTGGCCGAGGCCCGGGGTGAAAAACTGTTTTTT.

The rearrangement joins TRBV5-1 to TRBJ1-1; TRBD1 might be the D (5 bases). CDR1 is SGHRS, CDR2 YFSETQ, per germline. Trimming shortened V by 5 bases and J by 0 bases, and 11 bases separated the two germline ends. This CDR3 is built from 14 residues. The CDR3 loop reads CASRAGQLNTEAFF. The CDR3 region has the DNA TGCGCCAGCAGGGCCGGACAATTGAACACTGAAGCTTTCTTT.

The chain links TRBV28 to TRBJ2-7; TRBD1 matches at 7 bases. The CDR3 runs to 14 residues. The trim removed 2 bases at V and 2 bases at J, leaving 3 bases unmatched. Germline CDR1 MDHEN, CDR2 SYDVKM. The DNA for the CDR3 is TGTGCCAGCAGTTTAGGGACAGCCGCCTACGAGCAGTACGTC. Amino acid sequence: CASSLGTAAYEQYV.

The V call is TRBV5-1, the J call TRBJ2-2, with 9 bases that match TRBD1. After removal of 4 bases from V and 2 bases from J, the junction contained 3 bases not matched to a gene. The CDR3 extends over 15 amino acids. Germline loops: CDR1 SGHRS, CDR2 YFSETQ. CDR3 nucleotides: TGCGCCAGCAGCGTGACAGGGGGTAACACCGGGGAGCTGTTTTTT. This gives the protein CASSVTGGNTGELFF.

The CDR3 region has the DNA TGCGCCAGCAGCTTGGCGGGGGAGGGTGGCTACACCTTC. It codes for CASSLAGEGGYTF. The V and J genes are TRBV5-1 and TRBJ1-2; D possibly corresponds to TRBD1 (5 bases). In germline, CDR1 is SGHRS, CDR2 YFSETQ. V was pared by 0 bases and J by 7 bases, with 10 bases between. The CDR3 loop spans 13 amino acids.

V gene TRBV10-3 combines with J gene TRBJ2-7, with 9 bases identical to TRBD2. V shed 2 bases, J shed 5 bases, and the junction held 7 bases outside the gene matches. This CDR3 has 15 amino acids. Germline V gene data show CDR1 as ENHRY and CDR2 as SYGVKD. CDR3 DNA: TGTGCCATCAGTGAGGTAGCGGGAGTAAGAGACGAGCAGTACTTC. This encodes CAISEVAGVRDEQYF.

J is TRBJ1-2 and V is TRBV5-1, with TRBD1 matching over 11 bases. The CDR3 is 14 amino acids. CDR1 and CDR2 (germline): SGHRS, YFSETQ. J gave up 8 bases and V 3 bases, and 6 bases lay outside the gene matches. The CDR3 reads CASSSGTGGGGYTF. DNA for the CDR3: TGCGCCAGCAGCTCCGGGACAGGGGGGGGCGGCTACACCTTC.

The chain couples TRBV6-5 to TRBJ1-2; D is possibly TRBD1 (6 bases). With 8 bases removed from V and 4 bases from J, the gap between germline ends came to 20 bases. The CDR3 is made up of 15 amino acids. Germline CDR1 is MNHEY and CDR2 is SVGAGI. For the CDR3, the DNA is TGTGCCAGCTTTTCGAGGCAGGGGCTTGGCTATGGCTACACCTTC. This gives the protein CASFSRQGLGYGYTF.

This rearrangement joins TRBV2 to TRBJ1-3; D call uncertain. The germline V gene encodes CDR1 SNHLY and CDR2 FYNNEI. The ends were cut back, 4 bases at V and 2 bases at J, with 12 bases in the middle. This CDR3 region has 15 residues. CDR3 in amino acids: CASSVWRKTGNTIYF. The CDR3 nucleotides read TGTGCCAGCAGTGTATGGAGAAAAACTGGAAACACCATATATTTT.

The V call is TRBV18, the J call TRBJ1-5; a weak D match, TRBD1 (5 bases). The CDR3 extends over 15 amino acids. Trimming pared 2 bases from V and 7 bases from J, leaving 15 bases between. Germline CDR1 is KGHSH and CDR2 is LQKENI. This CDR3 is CASSPRDFPGQPQHF. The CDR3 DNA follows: TGTGCCAGCTCACCAAGGGACTTCCCCGGACAGCCCCAGCATTTT.

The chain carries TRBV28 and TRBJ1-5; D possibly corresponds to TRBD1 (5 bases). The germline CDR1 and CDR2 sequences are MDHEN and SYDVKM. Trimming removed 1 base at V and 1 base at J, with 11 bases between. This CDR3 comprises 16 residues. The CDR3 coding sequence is TGTGCCAGCAGTTTATTGGGGGGTCTAAGCAATCAGCCCCAGCATTTT. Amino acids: CASSLLGGLSNQPQHF. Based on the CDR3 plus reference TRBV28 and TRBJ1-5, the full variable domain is DVKVTQSSRYLVKRTGEKVFLECVQDMDHENMFWYRQDPGLGLRLIYFSYDVKMKEKGDIPEGYSVSREKKERFSLILESASTNQTSMYLCASSLLGGLSNQPQHFGDGTRLSIL.

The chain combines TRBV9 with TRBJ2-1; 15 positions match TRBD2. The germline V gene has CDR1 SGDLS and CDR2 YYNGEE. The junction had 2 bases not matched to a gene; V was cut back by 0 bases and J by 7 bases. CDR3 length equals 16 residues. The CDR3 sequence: CASSVGTSGRGNEQFF. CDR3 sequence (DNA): TGTGCCAGCAGCGTAGGGACTAGCGGGAGGGGGAATGAGCAGTTCTTC. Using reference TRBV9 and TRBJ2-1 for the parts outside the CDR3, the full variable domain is DSGVTQTPKHLITATGQRVTLRCSPRSGDLSVYWYQQSLDQGLQFLIQYYNGEERAKGNILERFSAQQFPDLHSELNLSSLELGDSALYFCASSVGTSGRGNEQFFGPGTRLTVL.

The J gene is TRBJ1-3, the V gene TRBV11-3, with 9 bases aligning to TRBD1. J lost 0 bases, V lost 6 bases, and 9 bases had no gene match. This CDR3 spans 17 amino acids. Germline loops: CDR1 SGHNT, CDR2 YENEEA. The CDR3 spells CASRARQGGSSGNTIYF. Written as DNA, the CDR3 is TGTGCCAGCAGGGCTAGACAGGGGGGCTCCTCTGGAAACACCATATATTTT. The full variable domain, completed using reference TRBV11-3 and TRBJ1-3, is EAGVVQSPRYKIIEKKQPVAFWCNPISGHNTLYWYLQNLGQGPELLIRYENEEAVDDSQLPKDRFSAERLKGVDSTLKIQPAELGDSAVYLCASRARQGGSSGNTIYFGEGSWLTVV.

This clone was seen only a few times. The CDR3 nucleotides read TGTGCCAGCAGTGAATCTGGGACCCGGGGGACTAACACTGAAGCTTTCTTT. Protein sequence: CASSESGTRGTNTEAFF. The chain couples TRBV2 to TRBJ1-1; the D gene is possibly TRBD1 (5 bases). Trimming stripped 2 bases from V and 2 bases from J, with 18 bases between. This CDR3 contains 17 residues. The germline CDR1 and CDR2 sequences are SNHLY and FYNNEI.

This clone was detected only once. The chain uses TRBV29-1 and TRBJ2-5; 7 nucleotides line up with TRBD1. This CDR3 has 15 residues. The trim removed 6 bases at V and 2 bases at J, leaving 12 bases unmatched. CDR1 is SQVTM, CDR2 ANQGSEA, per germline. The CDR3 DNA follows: TGCAGCGTCGGTACGACAGGGCAGAGACAAGAGACCCAGTACTTC. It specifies CSVGTTGQRQETQYF.

In DNA form, the CDR3 reads TGTGCCAGCAGTTTACTACGGGGGGCCTCTAACTATGGCTACACCTTC. This gives the protein CASSLLRGASNYGYTF. The chain employs TRBV27 and TRBJ1-2; TRBD1 is a possible D gene (6 bases). In germline, CDR1 is MNHEY, CDR2 SMNVEV (reference sequence). The length of the CDR3 is 16 residues. Trimming took 2 bases from V and 0 from J, leaving 13 bases between them.

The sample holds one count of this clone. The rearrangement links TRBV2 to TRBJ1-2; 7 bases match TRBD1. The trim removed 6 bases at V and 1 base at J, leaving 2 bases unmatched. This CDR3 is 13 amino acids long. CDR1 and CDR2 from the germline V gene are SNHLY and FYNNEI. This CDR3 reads CASSGTVNYGYTF. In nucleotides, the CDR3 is TGTGCCAGCAGCGGGACAGTTAACTATGGCTACACCTTC.

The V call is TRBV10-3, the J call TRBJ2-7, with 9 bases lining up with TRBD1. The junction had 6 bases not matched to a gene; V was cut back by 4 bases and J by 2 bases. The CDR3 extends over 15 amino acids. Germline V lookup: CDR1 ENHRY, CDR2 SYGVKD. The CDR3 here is CAISASRDRAYEQYV. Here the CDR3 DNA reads TGTGCCATCAGTGCCAGCCGGGACAGGGCCTACGAGCAGTACGTC.

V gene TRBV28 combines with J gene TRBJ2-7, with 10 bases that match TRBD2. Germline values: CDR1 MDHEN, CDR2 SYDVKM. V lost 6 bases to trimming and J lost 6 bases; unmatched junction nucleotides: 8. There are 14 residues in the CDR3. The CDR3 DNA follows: TGTGCCAGCAGACCGAGCGGGGGGGCCTCCGAGCAGTACGTC. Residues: CASRPSGGASEQYV.

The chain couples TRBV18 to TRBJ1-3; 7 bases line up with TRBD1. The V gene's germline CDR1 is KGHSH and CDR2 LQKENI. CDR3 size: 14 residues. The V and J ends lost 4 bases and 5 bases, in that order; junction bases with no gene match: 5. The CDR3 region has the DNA TGTGCCAGCTCACGTCCGGGACAGCGAAACACCATATATTTT. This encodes CASSRPGQRNTIYF.